These 14 T cell receptor beta chains share one sample of origin, sequenced in a study of T-cell memory formation after mild COVID-19. TCRdb fed the 5' RACE reads into MiXCR, producing one record per CDR3 protein. The repertoire consists of fewer than 95,000 distinct CDR3 sequences, with over 13% occurring once and the leading ten covering about two fifths. Sequenced: PBMCs or a T cell subset sorted from them (not recorded which). The receptor set was obtained from a man aged 18 to 35 who had mild COVID-19 (a few samples of this study predate the infection). Cell type and time point are not known.

This clonotype showed up just a few times. The rearrangement joins TRBV15 to TRBJ2-7, with a weak D call TRBD2 (6 bases). Looked up from germline, CDR1 is LNHNV and CDR2 is YYDKDF (reference sequence). The CDR3 has 16 residues. V shed 0 bases and J shed 7 bases, with 19 bases lying between them. The CDR3 sequence is CATSRDQLAVREEQYF. In nucleotides, the CDR3 is TGTGCCACCAGCAGAGATCAGTTGGCAGTCCGGGAGGAGCAGTACTTC.

V gene TRBV20-1 combines with J gene TRBJ2-5; the D gene could be TRBD1 or TRBD2 (5 bases each). The CDR3 totals 14 residues. Trimming removed 2 bases at V and 5 bases at J, with 15 bases between. Germline values: CDR1 DFQATT, CDR2 SNEGSKA (reference sequence). This CDR3 is CSARTGAGAETQYF. In DNA, the CDR3 is TGCAGTGCTAGAACCGGGGCCGGGGCGGAGACCCAGTACTTC.

This clonotype was picked up a small number of times. V is TRBV4-2 and J is TRBJ2-4, with D maybe TRBD1 (8 bases). Trimming took 4 bases from V and 6 from J, leaving 25 bases between them. The CDR3 totals 18 residues. The germline gives CDR1 LGHNA, CDR2 YNFKEQ. CDR3 nucleotide sequence: TGTGCCAGCAGCCGAGCGGGACAGGCCAGGGGGCTGGGAAACATTCAGTACTTC. Its translation: CASSRAGQARGLGNIQYF.

The rearrangement uses TRBV10-3 and TRBJ1-2, with D possibly matching TRBD1 (5 bases). The germline V gene encodes CDR1 ENHRY and CDR2 SYGVKD. V lost 9 bases to trimming and J lost 8 bases, with 7 bases between them. This CDR3 region has 9 residues. The CDR3 DNA sequence: TGTGCCATAGGGGACGGCTACACCTTC. Protein: CAIGDGYTF.

This clonotype has a handful of counts. This sequence joins TRBV5-4 and TRBJ2-2; D gene uncertain. The CDR3 spans 16 residues. V was cut by 4 bases and J by 5 bases, with 18 bases left in between. The V gene's germline CDR1 is SGHNT and CDR2 YYREEE (reference sequence). The CDR3 spells CASSRLTTLGTGELFF. The CDR3 coding sequence is TGTGCCAGCAGCCGCTTAACTACTCTGGGGACCGGGGAGCTGTTTTTT.

The chain has TRBV18 and TRBJ1-5; D is perhaps TRBD1 (5 bases). Germline V CDR1 and CDR2: KGHSH, LQKENI. There are 12 residues in the CDR3. Trimming left V 4 bases short and J 9 bases short, with 10 bases between. The CDR3 bases are TGTGCCAGCTCACGAGGGGACCGGCCCCAGCATTTT. The encoded protein is CASSRGDRPQHF.

The chain employs TRBV4-1 and TRBJ1-4; 8 bases match TRBD1. J was trimmed by 6 bases and V by 8 bases; bases with no gene match: 8. This CDR3 has 14 residues. CDR1 MGHRA and CDR2 YSYEKL come from the germline V gene. The CDR3 DNA sequence: TGCGCCAGCCTTGACAGGGGCCGAGATGAAAAACTGTTTTTT. This sequence encodes CASLDRGRDEKLFF.

This clonotype was observed a few times. The chain has TRBV5-1 and TRBJ2-1; the match to TRBD1 covers 11 bases. The CDR3 runs 15 residues. Trimming took 3 bases from V and 6 from J; bases not matched to a gene: 5. Germline V CDR1 and CDR2: SGHRS, YFSETQ. The CDR3 region is CASSSDRGPGNEQFF. For the CDR3, the DNA is TGCGCCAGCAGCTCGGACAGGGGGCCGGGCAATGAGCAGTTCTTC.

J is TRBJ2-5 and V is TRBV10-2; 11 bases fit TRBD2. Per germline, CDR1 WSHSY and CDR2 SAAADI. Losses at the gene ends were 3 bases for V and 5 bases for J; bases not matched to a gene: 5. The CDR3 is made up of 15 amino acids. The CDR3 region is CASSDSLAGGETQYF. CDR3 nucleotides: TGCGCCAGCAGTGATAGCCTAGCGGGGGGCGAGACCCAGTACTTC.

This clonotype was observed a few times. The chain has TRBV12-5 and TRBJ2-7, with D maybe TRBD1 (5 bases). Germline CDR1 LGHNT, CDR2 FRNRAP. The CDR3 runs 15 residues. The V gene lost 5 bases and the J gene lost 2 bases, with 16 bases spanning the gap. The CDR3 DNA follows: TGTGCTAGTGGTCCCCTGGGGCAGGAGACCTACGAGCAGTACTTC. It translates to CASGPLGQETYEQYF.

This clonotype has a handful of counts. The chain couples TRBV5-1 to TRBJ2-2; TRBD1 might be the D (6 bases). Trimming left V 4 bases short and J 0 bases short, with 13 bases between. The CDR3 has 16 residues. CDR1 and CDR2 from the germline V gene are SGHRS and YFSETQ. The CDR3 sequence: CASSPDDRSNTGELFF. CDR3 in DNA: TGCGCCAGCAGCCCCGACGACAGGTCGAACACCGGGGAGCTGTTTTTT. Drawing the rest from reference TRBV5-1 and TRBJ2-2, the complete variable domain is KAGVTQTPRYLIKTRGQQVTLSCSPISGHRSVSWYQQTPGQGLQFLFEYFSETQRNKGNFPGRFSGRQFSNSRSEMNVSTLELGDSALYLCASSPDDRSNTGELFFGEGSRLTVL.

This clonotype occurred a few times. The rearrangement uses TRBV2 and TRBJ2-7; 8 bases are a match to TRBD1. The CDR3 covers 14 residues. Germline values: CDR1 SNHLY, CDR2 FYNNEI. V lost 4 bases, J lost 0 bases, and 2 bases stayed unmatched. The DNA for the CDR3 is TGTGCCAGCAGTGGACAGGGGAGCTCCTACGAGCAGTACTTC. Translation gives CASSGQGSSYEQYF. Together with reference TRBV2 and TRBJ2-7, the CDR3 gives the full variable domain: EPEVTQTPSHQVTQMGQEVILRCVPISNHLYFYWYRQILGQKVEFLVSFYNNEISEKSEIFDDQFSVERPDGSNFTLKIRSTKLEDSAMYFCASSGQGSSYEQYFGPGTRLTVT.

The chain joins TRBV3-1 to TRBJ2-4; TRBD2 matches 7 bases. This CDR3 contains 16 residues. Germline trimming cut 1 base from V and 0 bases from J; bases unmatched to any gene: 3. Germline assignment: CDR1 LGHDT and CDR2 YNNKEL (reference sequence). In DNA, the CDR3 is TGTGCCAGCAGCCAAGGAAGCGGGGAAGCCAAAAACATTCAGTACTTC. Residues: CASSQGSGEAKNIQYF. Based on the CDR3 plus reference TRBV3-1 and TRBJ2-4, the full variable domain is DTAVSQTPKYLVTQMGNDKSIKCEQNLGHDTMYWYKQDSKKFLKIMFSYNNKELIINETVPNRFSPKSPDKAHLNLHINSLELGDSAVYFCASSQGSGEAKNIQYFGAGTRLSVL.

The sample holds a few counts of this clonotype. This chain connects TRBV12-3 or TRBV12-4 to TRBJ1-3, with D hard to call. This CDR3 is built from 16 residues. The V end lost 6 bases, the J end lost 3 bases, and 18 bases lay between the germline ends. CDR3 DNA sequence: TGTGCCAGCAGGCCTGAAGGTCTGGCTCATGGAAACACCATATATTTT. This gives the protein CASRPEGLAHGNTIYF.